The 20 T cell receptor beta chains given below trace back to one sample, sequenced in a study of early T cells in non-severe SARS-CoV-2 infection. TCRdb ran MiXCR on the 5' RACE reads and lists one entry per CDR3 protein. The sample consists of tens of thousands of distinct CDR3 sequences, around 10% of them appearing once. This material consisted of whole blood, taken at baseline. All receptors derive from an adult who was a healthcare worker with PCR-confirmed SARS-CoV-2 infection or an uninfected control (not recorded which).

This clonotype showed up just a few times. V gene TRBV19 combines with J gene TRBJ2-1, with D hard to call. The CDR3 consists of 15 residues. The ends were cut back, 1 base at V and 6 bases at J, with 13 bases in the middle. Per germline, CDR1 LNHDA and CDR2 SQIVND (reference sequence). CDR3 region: CASSIARGIGNEQFF. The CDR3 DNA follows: TGTGCCAGTAGTATAGCCAGAGGAATAGGCAATGAGCAGTTCTTC.

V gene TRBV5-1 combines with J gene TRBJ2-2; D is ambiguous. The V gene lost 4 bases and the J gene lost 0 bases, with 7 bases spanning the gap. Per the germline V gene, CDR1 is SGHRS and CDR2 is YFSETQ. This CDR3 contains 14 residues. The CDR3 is CASSEVANTGELFF. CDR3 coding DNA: TGCGCCAGCAGCGAGGTCGCGAACACCGGGGAGCTGTTTTTT.

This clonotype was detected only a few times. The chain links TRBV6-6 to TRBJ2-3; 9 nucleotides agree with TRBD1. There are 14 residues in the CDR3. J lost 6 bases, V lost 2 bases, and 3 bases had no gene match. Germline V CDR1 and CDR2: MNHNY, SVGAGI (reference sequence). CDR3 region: CASSYRDRDDTQYF. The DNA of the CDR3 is TGTGCCAGCAGTTACCGGGACAGGGATGATACGCAGTATTTT.

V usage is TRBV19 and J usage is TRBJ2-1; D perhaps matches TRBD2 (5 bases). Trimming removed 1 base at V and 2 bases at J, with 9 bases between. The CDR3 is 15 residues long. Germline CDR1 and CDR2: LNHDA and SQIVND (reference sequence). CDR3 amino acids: CASSIGGYPYNEQFF. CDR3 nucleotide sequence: TGTGCCAGTAGTATAGGAGGGTACCCCTACAATGAGCAGTTCTTC.

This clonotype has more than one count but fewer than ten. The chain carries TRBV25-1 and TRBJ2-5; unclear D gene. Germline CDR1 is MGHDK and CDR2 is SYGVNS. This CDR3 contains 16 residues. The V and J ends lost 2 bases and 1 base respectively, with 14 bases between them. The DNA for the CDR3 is TGTGCCAGCAGTGAAACGGCAGTAAGCCCCCAAGAGACCCAGTACTTC. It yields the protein CASSETAVSPQETQYF.

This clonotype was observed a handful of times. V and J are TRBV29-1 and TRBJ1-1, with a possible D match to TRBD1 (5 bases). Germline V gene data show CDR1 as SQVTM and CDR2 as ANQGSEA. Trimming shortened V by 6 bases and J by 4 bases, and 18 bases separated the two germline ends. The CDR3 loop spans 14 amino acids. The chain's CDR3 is CSVRRSGQGTEAFF. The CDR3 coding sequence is TGCAGCGTACGGCGCTCGGGGCAGGGCACTGAAGCTTTCTTT.

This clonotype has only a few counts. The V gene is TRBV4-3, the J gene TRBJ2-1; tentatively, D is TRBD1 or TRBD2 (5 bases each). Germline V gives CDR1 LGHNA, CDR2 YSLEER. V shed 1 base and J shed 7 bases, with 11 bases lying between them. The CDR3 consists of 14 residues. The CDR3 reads CASSQGDGRNEQFF. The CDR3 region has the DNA TGCGCCAGCAGCCAAGGGGACGGAAGGAATGAGCAGTTCTTC.

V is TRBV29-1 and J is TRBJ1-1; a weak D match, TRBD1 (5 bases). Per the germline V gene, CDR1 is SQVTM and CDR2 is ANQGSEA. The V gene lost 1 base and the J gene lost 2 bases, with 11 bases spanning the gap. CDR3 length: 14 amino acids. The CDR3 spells CSVEVKGLNTEAFF. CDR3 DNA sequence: TGCAGCGTTGAAGTCAAGGGGCTAAACACTGAAGCTTTCTTT.

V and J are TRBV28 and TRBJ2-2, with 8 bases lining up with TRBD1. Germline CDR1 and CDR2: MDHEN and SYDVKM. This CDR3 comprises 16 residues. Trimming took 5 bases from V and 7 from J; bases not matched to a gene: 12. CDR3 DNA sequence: TGTGCCAGCAGTACTACAGACAGGGGATGGGACGGGGAGCTGTTTTTT. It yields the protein CASSTTDRGWDGELFF.

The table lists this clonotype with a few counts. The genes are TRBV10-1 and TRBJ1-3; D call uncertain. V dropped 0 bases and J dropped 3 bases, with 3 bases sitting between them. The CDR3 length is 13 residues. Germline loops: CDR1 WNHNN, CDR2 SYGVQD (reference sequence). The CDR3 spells CASSESNGNTIYF. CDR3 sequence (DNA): TGCGCCAGCAGTGAGTCGAATGGAAACACCATATATTTT.

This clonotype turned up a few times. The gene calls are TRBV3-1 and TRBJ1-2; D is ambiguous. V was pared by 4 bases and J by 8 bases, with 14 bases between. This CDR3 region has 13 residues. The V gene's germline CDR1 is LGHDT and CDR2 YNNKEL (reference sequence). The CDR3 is CASSRQEVDGYTF. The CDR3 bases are TGTGCCAGCAGCCGACAAGAGGTAGACGGCTACACCTTC.

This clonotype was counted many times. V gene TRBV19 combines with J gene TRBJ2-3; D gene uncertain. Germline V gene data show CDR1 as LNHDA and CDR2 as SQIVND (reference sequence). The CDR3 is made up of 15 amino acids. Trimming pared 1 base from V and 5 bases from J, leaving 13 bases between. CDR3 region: CASSIGGVTRDTQYF. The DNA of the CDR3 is TGTGCCAGTAGTATAGGTGGGGTGACCAGAGATACGCAGTATTTT.

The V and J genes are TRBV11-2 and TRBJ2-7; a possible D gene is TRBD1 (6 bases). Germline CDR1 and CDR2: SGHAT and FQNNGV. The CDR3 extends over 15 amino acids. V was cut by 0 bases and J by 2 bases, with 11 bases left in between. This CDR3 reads CASSLDGDIPYEQYF. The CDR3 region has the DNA TGTGCCAGCAGCTTAGATGGGGACATCCCCTACGAGCAGTACTTC.

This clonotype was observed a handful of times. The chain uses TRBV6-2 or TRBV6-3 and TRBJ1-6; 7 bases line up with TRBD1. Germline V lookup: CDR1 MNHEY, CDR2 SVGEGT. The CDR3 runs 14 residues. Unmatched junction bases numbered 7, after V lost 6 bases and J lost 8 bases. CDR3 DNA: TGTGCCAGCAGAGCCGGGACAGTCCATTCACCCCTCCACTTT. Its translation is CASRAGTVHSPLHF.

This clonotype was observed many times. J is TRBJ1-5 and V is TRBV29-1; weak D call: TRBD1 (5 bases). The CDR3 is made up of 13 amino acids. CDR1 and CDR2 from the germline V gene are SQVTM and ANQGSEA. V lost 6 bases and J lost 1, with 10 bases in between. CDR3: CSVAGDSNQPQHF. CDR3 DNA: TGCAGCGTCGCCGGGGACAGCAATCAGCCCCAGCATTTT.

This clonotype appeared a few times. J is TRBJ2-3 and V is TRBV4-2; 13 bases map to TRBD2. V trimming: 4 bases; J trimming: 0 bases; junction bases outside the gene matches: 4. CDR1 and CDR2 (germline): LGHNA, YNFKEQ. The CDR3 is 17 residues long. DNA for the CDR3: TGTGCCAGCAGCCCGGGACTAGCGGGAAGTAGCACAGATACGCAGTATTTT. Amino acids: CASSPGLAGSSTDTQYF.

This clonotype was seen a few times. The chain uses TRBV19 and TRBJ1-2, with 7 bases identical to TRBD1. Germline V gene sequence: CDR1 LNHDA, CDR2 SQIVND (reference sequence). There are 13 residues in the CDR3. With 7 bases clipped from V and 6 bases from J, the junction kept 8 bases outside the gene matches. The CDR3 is CASTKDTGDGYTF. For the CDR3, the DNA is TGTGCCAGTACCAAAGATACAGGGGATGGCTACACCTTC.

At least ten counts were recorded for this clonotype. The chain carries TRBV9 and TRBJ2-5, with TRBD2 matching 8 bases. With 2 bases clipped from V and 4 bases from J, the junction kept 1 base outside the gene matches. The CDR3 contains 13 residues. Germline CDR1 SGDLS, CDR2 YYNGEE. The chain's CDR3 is CASSVTSGETQYF. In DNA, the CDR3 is TGTGCCAGCAGCGTCACTAGCGGAGAGACCCAGTACTTC.

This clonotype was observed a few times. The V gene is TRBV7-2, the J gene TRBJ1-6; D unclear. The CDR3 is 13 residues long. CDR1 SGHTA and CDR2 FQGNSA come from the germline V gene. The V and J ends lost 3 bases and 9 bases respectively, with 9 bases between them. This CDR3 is CASSFLTVSPLHF. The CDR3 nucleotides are TGTGCCAGCAGCTTTTTAACTGTTTCACCCCTCCACTTT. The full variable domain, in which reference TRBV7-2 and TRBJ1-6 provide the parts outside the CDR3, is GAGVSQSPSNKVTEKGKDVELRCDPISGHTALYWYRQSLGQGLEFLIYFQGNSAPDKSGLPSDRFSAERTGGSVSTLTIQRTQQEDSAVYLCASSFLTVSPLHFGNGTRLTVT.

DNA for the CDR3: TGTGCCAGCAGCTTGGGGCAGACTGAAGCTTTCTTT. Protein sequence: CASSLGQTEAFF. The V gene is TRBV5-5, the J gene TRBJ1-1, with no clear D. Germline CDR1 SGHKS, CDR2 YYEKEE (reference sequence). V was cut by 0 bases and J by 5 bases, with 5 bases left in between. There are 12 residues in the CDR3.